The 27 T cell receptor beta chains reported below all come from one sample, sequenced in a study of cytomegalovirus exposure and HLA in healthy donors. PCR was performed using 60 Vbeta and 13 Jbeta primers. Profiled with immunoSEQ multiplex PCR; TCRdb holds only in-frame clones, not every one. In the table there are 130,000 or so clones, roughly four fifths of which are singletons. Sequencing was carried out using PBMCs. The receptor source for this set is a female donor in good health and CMV-seronegative.

The rearrangement uses TRBV5-1 and TRBJ1-2; TRBD1 might be the D (5 bases). V lost 0 bases and J 7 bases, leaving 13 bases between the germline ends. CDR1 is SGHRS and CDR2 is YFSETQ in the germline V gene. The CDR3 is made up of 14 amino acids. The CDR3 DNA reads as TGCGCCAGCAGCTTGGAGGCAGGGCGACGTGGCTACACCTTC. This codes for CASSLEAGRRGYTF.

The chain carries TRBV29-1 and TRBJ2-7; 10 positions agree with TRBD1. This CDR3 is built from 15 residues. Losses at the gene ends were 0 bases for V and 6 bases for J; bases not matched to a gene: 8. Germline V CDR1 and CDR2: SQVTM, ANQGSEA. The CDR3: CSVEDMGQGTSEQYF. CDR3 coding DNA: TGCAGCGTTGAAGATATGGGACAGGGGACAAGCGAGCAGTACTTC.

The V call is TRBV7-2, the J call TRBJ2-6; tentatively, D is TRBD2 (5 bases). The CDR3 has 17 residues. Trimming stripped 6 bases from V and 2 bases from J, with 17 bases between. CDR1 is SGHTA and CDR2 is FQGNSA in the germline V gene. CDR3 protein: CASSLPGSPTGANVLTF. The CDR3 region has the DNA TGTGCCAGCAGTTTGCCGGGATCGCCAACTGGGGCCAACGTCCTGACTTTC.

The chain recombines TRBV5-1 with TRBJ2-1; 9 nucleotides agree with TRBD1. The CDR3 extends over 14 amino acids. Germline assignment: CDR1 SGHRS and CDR2 YFSETQ. V gave up 4 bases and J gave up 6 bases; unmatched junction bases: 5. In DNA form, the CDR3 reads TGCGCCAGCAGCCCGGGACAGGGCCGCAATGAGCAGTTCTTC. It specifies CASSPGQGRNEQFF.

The chain couples TRBV9 to TRBJ2-5; 10 positions match TRBD2. CDR3 length: 18 residues. The V gene end was trimmed by 5 bases and the J gene end by 5 bases; junction bases not matched to a gene: 18. The germline CDR1 and CDR2 sequences are SGDLS and YYNGEE. The DNA for the CDR3 is TGTGCCAGCAGTCGACAGAGGGGGCTAGCGGGGGTTGGTGAGACCCAGTACTTC. Residues: CASSRQRGLAGVGETQYF.

The chain joins TRBV29-1 to TRBJ1-6, with TRBD1 identical over 9 bases. Germline CDR1 and CDR2: SQVTM and ANQGSEA. The V gene end was trimmed by 5 bases and the J gene end by 0 bases; junction bases not matched to a gene: 5. The CDR3 contains 16 residues. The CDR3 here is CSVRTGESSYNSPLHF. CDR3 nucleotides: TGCAGCGTTCGGACAGGGGAGAGCTCCTATAATTCACCCCTCCACTTT.

CDR3 sequence (DNA): TGTGCCAGCTCACCCATGTCGGACAGTACTAACGAGCAGTACTTC. Amino acid sequence: CASSPMSDSTNEQYF. The V gene is TRBV18, the J gene TRBJ2-7; D is perhaps TRBD1 (6 bases). The germline gives CDR1 KGHSH, CDR2 LQKENI. Deletions cut 3 bases from V and 5 bases from J, with 17 bases between. CDR3 size: 15 residues.

The rearrangement uses TRBV5-1 and TRBJ1-1, with D possibly TRBD1 on 6 matching bases. The V end lost 4 bases, the J end lost 0 bases, and 10 bases lay between the germline ends. Germline V lookup: CDR1 SGHRS, CDR2 YFSETQ. This CDR3 is 14 amino acids long. The CDR3 region has the DNA TGCGCCAGCAGCCCAGGGGCTATGAACACTGAAGCTTTCTTT. As protein: CASSPGAMNTEAFF.

This clone was counted only a few times. J is TRBJ1-1 and V is TRBV28; D is unclear. This CDR3 is built from 11 residues. V was trimmed by 6 bases and J by 3 bases, leaving 5 bases between them. Germline V gene data show CDR1 as MDHEN and CDR2 as SYDVKM. The DNA of the CDR3 is TGTGCCAGCAGCCTCGACACTGAAGCTTTCTTT. This encodes CASSLDTEAFF.

The chain uses TRBV9 and TRBJ2-1, with 8 bases aligning to TRBD1. The CDR3 length is 15 residues. V shed 4 bases, J shed 6 bases, and the junction held 9 bases outside the gene matches. Germline V lookup: CDR1 SGDLS, CDR2 YYNGEE. The CDR3 spells CASSRTGQASNEQFF. The CDR3 DNA sequence: TGTGCCAGCAGCAGAACGGGACAGGCCTCCAATGAGCAGTTCTTC. The complete variable domain, with remaining parts taken from reference TRBV9 and TRBJ2-1, reads DSGVTQTPKHLITATGQRVTLRCSPRSGDLSVYWYQQSLDQGLQFLIQYYNGEERAKGNILERFSAQQFPDLHSELNLSSLELGDSALYFCASSRTGQASNEQFFGPGTRLTVL.

J is TRBJ1-2 and V is TRBV11-2, with D uncertain. CDR1 is SGHAT, CDR2 FQNNGV, per germline. The CDR3 has 13 residues. V was trimmed by 2 bases and J by 2 bases, leaving 6 bases between them. The CDR3 here is CASSLSQNYGYTF. CDR3 sequence (DNA): TGTGCCAGCAGCTTATCACAAAACTATGGCTACACCTTC.

The rearrangement joins TRBV5-1 to TRBJ2-2; 8 nucleotides align to TRBD2. Germline CDR1 and CDR2: SGHRS and YFSETQ. CDR3 length equals 17 residues. Trimming took 5 bases from V and 5 from J; bases not matched to a gene: 14. The CDR3 spells CASRPVGAGEGTGELFF. In DNA form, the CDR3 reads TGCGCCAGCAGACCGGTGGGAGCGGGAGAAGGGACCGGGGAGCTGTTTTTT.

The rearrangement joins TRBV18 to TRBJ1-1; 9 bases align to TRBD1. CDR1 is KGHSH and CDR2 is LQKENI in the germline V gene. V was pared by 3 bases and J by 1 base, with 6 bases of the junction left unmatched. CDR3 size: 16 residues. CDR3 DNA: TGTGCCAGCTCACCGGGACAGGGTTTGAGGAACACTGAAGCTTTCTTT. Protein product: CASSPGQGLRNTEAFF. Combining the CDR3 with reference TRBV18 and TRBJ1-1 gives the whole variable domain NAGVMQNPRHLVRRRGQEARLRCSPMKGHSHVYWYRQLPEEGLKFMVYLQKENIIDESGMPKERFSAEFPKEGPSILRIQQVVRGDSAAYFCASSPGQGLRNTEAFFGQGTRLTVV.

This clone has more than one count but fewer than ten. The chain is built from TRBV28 and TRBJ2-7; TRBD1 aligns across 7 bases. The CDR3 runs 13 residues. From germline, CDR1 is MDHEN and CDR2 SYDVKM. The trim removed 6 bases at V and 2 bases at J, leaving 4 bases unmatched. The CDR3 DNA reads as TGTGCCAGCAGGTCCGACAGGGCCTACGAGCAGTACTTC. Protein: CASRSDRAYEQYF.

This chain links TRBV9 with TRBJ2-1, with 8 bases matching TRBD1. Germline V gene sequence: CDR1 SGDLS, CDR2 YYNGEE. V gave up 4 bases and J gave up 3 bases; unmatched junction bases: 6. This CDR3 is 15 amino acids long. This CDR3 is CASSHGQGLYNEQFF. The CDR3 DNA reads as TGTGCCAGCAGCCACGGACAGGGCCTCTACAATGAGCAGTTCTTC.

V and J are TRBV4-1 and TRBJ1-5; tentative D call: TRBD1 (6 bases). CDR1 is MGHRA, CDR2 YSYEKL, per germline. V lost 6 bases to trimming and J lost 5 bases, with 14 bases between them. CDR3 size: 14 residues. This chain's CDR3 is CASSKQGADQPQHF. CDR3 coding DNA: TGCGCCAGCAGTAAACAGGGTGCGGATCAGCCCCAGCATTTT.

This clone has only a few counts. The chain uses TRBV11-3 and TRBJ1-1; D gene uncertain. The V gene lost 4 bases and the J gene lost 8 bases, with 14 bases spanning the gap. This CDR3 spans 13 amino acids. Germline V gives CDR1 SGHNT, CDR2 YENEEA. CDR3 nucleotides: TGTGCCAGCAGCTCTGACTTCGGCTCAGAAGCTTTCTTT. Protein sequence: CASSSDFGSEAFF.

The chain is built from TRBV19 and TRBJ1-4; D call uncertain. The germline V and J ends were trimmed by 0 bases and 7 bases, with 12 bases remaining between them. CDR3 size: 15 residues. Germline assignment: CDR1 LNHDA and CDR2 SQIVND (reference sequence). CDR3 protein: CASSIDPGNSEKLFF. The CDR3 bases are TGTGCCAGTAGTATAGATCCGGGGAATAGTGAAAAACTGTTTTTT.

The chain uses TRBV15 and TRBJ2-3; D perhaps matches TRBD2 (6 bases). The germline V gene encodes CDR1 LNHNV and CDR2 YYDKDF (reference sequence). Trimming removed 0 bases at V and 4 bases at J, with 14 bases between. This CDR3 spans 16 amino acids. In DNA form, the CDR3 reads TGTGCCACCAGCAGAGATTTGGTACTAGCTCCAGATACGCAGTATTTT. Amino acid sequence: CATSRDLVLAPDTQYF.

CDR3 sequence reads: CAWSSGTSGSEQYF. The CDR3 region has the DNA TGTGCCTGGAGCTCCGGGACTAGCGGGAGCGAGCAGTACTTC. J is TRBJ2-7 and V is TRBV30, with TRBD2 matching 14 bases. The V and J ends lost 3 bases and 6 bases, in that order; junction bases with no gene match: 4. Germline-derived CDR1 and CDR2 are GTSNPN and SVGIG (reference sequence). This CDR3 has 14 amino acids.

The gene calls are TRBV10-3 and TRBJ1-6; perhaps TRBD1 as D (6 bases). CDR1 and CDR2 (germline): ENHRY, SYGVKD. Trimming took 0 bases from V and 0 from J, leaving 12 bases between them. The CDR3 contains 18 residues. CDR3 sequence reads: CAISESRDKSSYNSPLHF. The DNA for the CDR3 is TGTGCCATCAGTGAGTCCCGGGACAAGAGCTCCTATAATTCACCCCTCCACTTT.

The V gene is TRBV5-4, the J gene TRBJ2-3, with unresolved D. Germline lookup yields CDR1 SGHNT and CDR2 YYREEE (reference sequence). The germline V and J ends were trimmed by 2 bases and 3 bases, with 7 bases remaining between them. The CDR3 length is 13 residues. In nucleotides, the CDR3 is TGTGCCAGCAGCTTTGCGAGGACAGATACGCAGTATTTT. It translates to CASSFARTDTQYF.

This clone has a handful of counts. The CDR3 loop is CASRELLDRVEAFF. DNA of the CDR3: TGTGCCAGCAGAGAACTCCTAGACAGAGTTGAAGCTTTCTTT. V gene TRBV6-5 combines with J gene TRBJ1-1; D is possibly TRBD1 (5 bases). In germline, CDR1 is MNHEY, CDR2 SVGAGI. The ends were cut back, 6 bases at V and 7 bases at J, with 18 bases in the middle. The CDR3 loop spans 14 amino acids.

This clone has a handful of counts. The chain carries TRBV7-6 and TRBJ1-1; D unresolved. The CDR3 has 15 residues. Trimming left V 0 bases short and J 1 base short, with 9 bases between. Per germline, CDR1 SGHVS and CDR2 FNYEAQ. This CDR3 reads CASSLAPTENTEAFF. The CDR3 DNA reads as TGTGCCAGCAGCTTAGCGCCTACAGAGAACACTGAAGCTTTCTTT. Complete variable domain (other parts from reference TRBV7-6 and TRBJ1-1): GAGVSQSPRYKVTKRGQDVALRCDPISGHVSLYWYRQALGQGPEFLTYFNYEAQQDKSGLPNDRFSAERPEGSISTLTIQRTEQRDSAMYRCASSLAPTENTEAFFGQGTRLTVV.

This clone was counted once. V and J are TRBV5-1 and TRBJ1-4; possibly TRBD1 for D (5 bases). This CDR3 region has 16 residues. CDR1 and CDR2 from the germline V gene are SGHRS and YFSETQ. Trimming left V 0 bases short and J 6 bases short, with 15 bases between. The CDR3 region has the DNA TGCGCCAGCAGCTTGGAGTTGGGGGGTAGGGATGAAAAACTGTTTTTT. As protein: CASSLELGGRDEKLFF.

The chain couples TRBV18 to TRBJ1-1; 8 bases are shared with TRBD1. V trimming: 4 bases; J trimming: 0 bases; junction bases outside the gene matches: 10. The CDR3 totals 17 residues. Looked up from germline, CDR1 is KGHSH and CDR2 is LQKENI. CDR3 loop: CASSQGQASSMNTEAFF. The DNA for the CDR3 is TGTGCCAGCTCACAGGGACAGGCCAGTTCAATGAACACTGAAGCTTTCTTT.

The chain couples TRBV6-1 to TRBJ2-1, with a possible D match to TRBD2 (5 bases). V lost 7 bases and J lost 0, with 13 bases in between. CDR1 is MNHNS and CDR2 is SASEGT in the germline V gene. This CDR3 contains 15 residues. CDR3 sequence reads: CASISGSSSYNEQFF. The CDR3 bases are TGTGCCAGCATCAGTGGGAGTAGCTCCTACAATGAGCAGTTCTTC.